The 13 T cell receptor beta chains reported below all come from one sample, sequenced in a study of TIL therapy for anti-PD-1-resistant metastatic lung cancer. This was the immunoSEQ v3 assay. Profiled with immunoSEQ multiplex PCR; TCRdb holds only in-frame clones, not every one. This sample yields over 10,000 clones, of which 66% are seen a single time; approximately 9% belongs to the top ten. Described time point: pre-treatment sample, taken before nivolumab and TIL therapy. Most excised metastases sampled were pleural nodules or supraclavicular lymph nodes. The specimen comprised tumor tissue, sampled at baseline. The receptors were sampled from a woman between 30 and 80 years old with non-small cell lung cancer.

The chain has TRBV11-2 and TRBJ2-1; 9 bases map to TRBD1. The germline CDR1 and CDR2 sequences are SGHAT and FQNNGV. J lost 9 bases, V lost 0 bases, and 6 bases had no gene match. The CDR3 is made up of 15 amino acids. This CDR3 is CASSLDGQGRREQFF. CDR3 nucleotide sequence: TGTGCCAGCAGCTTAGACGGACAGGGGCGGCGTGAGCAGTTCTTC. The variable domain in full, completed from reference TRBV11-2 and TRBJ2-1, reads EAGVAQSPRYKIIEKRQSVAFWCNPISGHATLYWYQQILGQGPKLLIQFQNNGVVDDSQLPKDRFSAERLKGVDSTLKIQPAKLEDSAVYLCASSLDGQGRREQFFGPGTRLTVL.

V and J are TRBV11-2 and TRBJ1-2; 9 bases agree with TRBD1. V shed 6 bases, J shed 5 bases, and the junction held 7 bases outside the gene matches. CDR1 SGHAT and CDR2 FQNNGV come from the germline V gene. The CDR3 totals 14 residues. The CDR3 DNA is TGTGCCAGCAGTCCGGACAGGGGAGGATATGGCTACACCTTC. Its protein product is CASSPDRGGYGYTF.

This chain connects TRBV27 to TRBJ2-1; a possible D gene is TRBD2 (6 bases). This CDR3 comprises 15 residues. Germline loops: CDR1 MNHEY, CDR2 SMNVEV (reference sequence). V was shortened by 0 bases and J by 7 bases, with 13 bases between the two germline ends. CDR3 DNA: TGTGCCAGCAGTTTATCGCCAGGGAGGAGGAATGAGCAGTTCTTC. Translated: CASSLSPGRRNEQFF.

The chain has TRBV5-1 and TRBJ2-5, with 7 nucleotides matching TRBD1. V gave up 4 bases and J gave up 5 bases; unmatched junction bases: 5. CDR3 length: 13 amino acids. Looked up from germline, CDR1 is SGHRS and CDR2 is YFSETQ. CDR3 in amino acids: CASSTTGSETQYF. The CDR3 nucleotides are TGCGCCAGCAGCACGACAGGGTCGGAGACCCAGTACTTC.

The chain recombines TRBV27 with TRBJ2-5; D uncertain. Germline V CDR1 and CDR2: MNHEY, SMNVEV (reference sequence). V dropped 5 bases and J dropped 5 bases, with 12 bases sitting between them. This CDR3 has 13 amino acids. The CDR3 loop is CASSMRNRETQYF. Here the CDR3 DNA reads TGTGCCAGCAGTATGAGGAATAGGGAGACCCAGTACTTC.

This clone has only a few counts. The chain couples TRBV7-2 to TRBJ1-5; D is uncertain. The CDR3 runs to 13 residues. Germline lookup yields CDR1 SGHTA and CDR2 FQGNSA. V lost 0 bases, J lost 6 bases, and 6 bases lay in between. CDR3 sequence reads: CASSLARGQPQHF. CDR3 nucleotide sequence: TGTGCCAGCAGCTTAGCCCGAGGTCAGCCCCAGCATTTT. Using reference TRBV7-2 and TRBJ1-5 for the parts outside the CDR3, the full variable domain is GAGVSQSPSNKVTEKGKDVELRCDPISGHTALYWYRQSLGQGLEFLIYFQGNSAPDKSGLPSDRFSAERTGGSVSTLTIQRTQQEDSAVYLCASSLARGQPQHFGDGTRLSIL.

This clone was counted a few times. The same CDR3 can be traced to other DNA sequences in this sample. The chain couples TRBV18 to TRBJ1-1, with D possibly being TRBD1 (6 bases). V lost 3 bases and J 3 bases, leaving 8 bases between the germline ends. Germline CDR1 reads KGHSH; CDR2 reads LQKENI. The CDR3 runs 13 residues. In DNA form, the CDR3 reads TGTGCCAGCTCACCGAGGGGGGACACTGAAGCTTTCTTT. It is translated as CASSPRGDTEAFF.

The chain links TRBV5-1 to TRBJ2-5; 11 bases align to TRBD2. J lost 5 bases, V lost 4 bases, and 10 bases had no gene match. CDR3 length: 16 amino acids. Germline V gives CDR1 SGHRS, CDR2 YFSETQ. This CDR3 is CASSPLAGGPRETQYF. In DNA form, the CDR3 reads TGCGCCAGCAGCCCATTAGCGGGAGGGCCACGCGAGACCCAGTACTTC.

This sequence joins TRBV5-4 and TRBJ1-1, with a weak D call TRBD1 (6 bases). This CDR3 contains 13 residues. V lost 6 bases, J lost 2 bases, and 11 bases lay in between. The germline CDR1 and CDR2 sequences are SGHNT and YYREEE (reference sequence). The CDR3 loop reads CASTLRGNTEAFF. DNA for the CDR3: TGTGCCAGCACCCTCAGGGGAAACACTGAAGCTTTCTTT.

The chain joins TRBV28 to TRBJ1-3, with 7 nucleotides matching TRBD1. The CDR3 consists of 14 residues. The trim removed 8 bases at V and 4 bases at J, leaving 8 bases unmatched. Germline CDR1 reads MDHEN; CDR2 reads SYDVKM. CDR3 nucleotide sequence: TGTGCCAGCTGTCCCAGGGGGGGCGGAAACACCATATATTTT. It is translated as CASCPRGGGNTIYF.

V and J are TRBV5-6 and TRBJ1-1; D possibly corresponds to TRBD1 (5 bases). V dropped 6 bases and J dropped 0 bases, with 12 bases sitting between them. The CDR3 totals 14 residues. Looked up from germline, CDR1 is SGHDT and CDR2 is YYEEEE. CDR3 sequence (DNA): TGTGCCAGCAAGTCGACAGCAATGAACACTGAAGCTTTCTTT. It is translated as CASKSTAMNTEAFF.

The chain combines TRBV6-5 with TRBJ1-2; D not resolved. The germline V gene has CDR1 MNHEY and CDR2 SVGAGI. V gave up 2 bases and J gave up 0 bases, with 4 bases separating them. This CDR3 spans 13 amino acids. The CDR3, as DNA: TGTGCCAGCAGTTACGGGACTAACTATGGCTACACCTTC. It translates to CASSYGTNYGYTF.

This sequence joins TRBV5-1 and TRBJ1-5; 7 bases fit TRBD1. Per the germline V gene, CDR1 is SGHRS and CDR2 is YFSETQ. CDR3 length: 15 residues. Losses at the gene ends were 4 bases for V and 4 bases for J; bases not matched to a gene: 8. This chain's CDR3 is CASSLEGDRNQPQHF. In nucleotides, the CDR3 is TGCGCCAGCAGCCTCGAAGGGGACAGAAATCAGCCCCAGCATTTT. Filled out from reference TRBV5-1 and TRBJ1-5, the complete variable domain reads KAGVTQTPRYLIKTRGQQVTLSCSPISGHRSVSWYQQTPGQGLQFLFEYFSETQRNKGNFPGRFSGRQFSNSRSEMNVSTLELGDSALYLCASSLEGDRNQPQHFGDGTRLSIL.